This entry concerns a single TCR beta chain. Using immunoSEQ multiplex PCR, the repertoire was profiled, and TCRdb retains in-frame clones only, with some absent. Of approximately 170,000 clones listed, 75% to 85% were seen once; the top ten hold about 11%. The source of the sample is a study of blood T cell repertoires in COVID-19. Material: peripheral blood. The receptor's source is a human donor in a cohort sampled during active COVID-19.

The CDR3 DNA reads TGTGCCAGCAGCGTACAGGGTAATCAGCCCCAGCATTTT. Its translation: CASSVQGNQPQHF. The chain recombines TRBV9 with TRBJ1-5; possible D gene TRBD1, 5 bases. Trimming removed 1 base from V and 4 bases from J, with 6 bases in between. Germline lookup yields CDR1 SGDLS and CDR2 YYNGEE. The CDR3 consists of 13 residues.